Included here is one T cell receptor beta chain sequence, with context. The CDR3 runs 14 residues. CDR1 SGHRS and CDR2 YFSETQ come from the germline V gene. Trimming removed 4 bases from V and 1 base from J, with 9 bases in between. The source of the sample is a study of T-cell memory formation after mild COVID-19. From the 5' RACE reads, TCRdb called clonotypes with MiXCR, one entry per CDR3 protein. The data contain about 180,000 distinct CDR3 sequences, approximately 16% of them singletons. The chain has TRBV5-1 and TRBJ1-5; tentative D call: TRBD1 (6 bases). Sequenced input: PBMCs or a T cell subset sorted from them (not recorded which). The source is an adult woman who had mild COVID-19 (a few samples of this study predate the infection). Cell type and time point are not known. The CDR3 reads CASSEGGSNQPQHF. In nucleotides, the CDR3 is TGCGCCAGCAGCGAGGGGGGCAGCAATCAGCCCCAGCATTTT.